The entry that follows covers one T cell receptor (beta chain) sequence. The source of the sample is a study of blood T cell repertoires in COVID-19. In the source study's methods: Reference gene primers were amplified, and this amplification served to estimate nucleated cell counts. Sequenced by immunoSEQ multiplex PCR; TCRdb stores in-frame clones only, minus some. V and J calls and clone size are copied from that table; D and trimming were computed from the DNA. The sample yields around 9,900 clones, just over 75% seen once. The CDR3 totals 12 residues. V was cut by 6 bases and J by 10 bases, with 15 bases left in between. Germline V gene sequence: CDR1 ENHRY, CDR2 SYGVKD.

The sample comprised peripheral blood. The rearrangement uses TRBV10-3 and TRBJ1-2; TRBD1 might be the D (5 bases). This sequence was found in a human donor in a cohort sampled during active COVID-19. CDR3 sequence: CAIRKDKKFYTF. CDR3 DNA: TGTGCCATCAGGAAGGACAAGAAATTCTACACCTTC.